Below, 16 T cell receptor beta chains from the same sample are listed, as sequenced in a study of T cell responses to AZD1222 COVID-19 vaccine. Using immunoSEQ multiplex PCR, the repertoire was profiled, and TCRdb retains in-frame clones only, with some absent. The sample lists 180,000 or so clones, around 90% occurring once. The specimen comprised peripheral blood, sampled 28 days after the second AZD1222 dose. These receptors all stem from an adult who received the AZD1222 COVID-19 vaccine.

This chain joins TRBV2 and TRBJ2-1; D gene unclear. The CDR3 consists of 11 residues. Germline V lookup: CDR1 SNHLY, CDR2 FYNNEI. V was cut by 9 bases and J by 6 bases, with 9 bases left in between. The CDR3 coding sequence is TGTGCCAGTAGGGATTTCAATGAGCAGTTCTTC. Translation: CASRDFNEQFF.

This chain links TRBV5-1 with TRBJ2-7; TRBD2 is a possible D gene (7 bases). V was trimmed by 4 bases and J by 4 bases, leaving 15 bases between them. The length of the CDR3 is 14 residues. The germline V gene has CDR1 SGHRS and CDR2 YFSETQ. The CDR3 reads CASSGGGGDYEQYF. The CDR3 nucleotides are TGCGCCAGCAGCGGAGGGGGAGGGGATTACGAGCAGTACTTC.

The chain carries TRBV27 and TRBJ1-2; 10 nucleotides agree with TRBD1. Losses at the gene ends were 6 bases for V and 0 bases for J; bases not matched to a gene: 4. This CDR3 has 15 residues. Per the germline V gene, CDR1 is MNHEY and CDR2 is SMNVEV (reference sequence). DNA of the CDR3: TGTGCCAGCAGCTATGGGACAGGGGCTAACTATGGCTACACCTTC. Residues: CASSYGTGANYGYTF.

The chain carries TRBV7-2 and TRBJ1-4, with 7 positions matching TRBD1. V lost 5 bases to trimming and J lost 6 bases; unmatched junction nucleotides: 9. This CDR3 has 15 residues. Germline V gene lookup returns CDR1 SGHTA and CDR2 FQGNSA. DNA of the CDR3: TGTGCCAGCAGCGGGCGGACAGGATTAGATGAAAAACTGTTTTTT. Encoded protein: CASSGRTGLDEKLFF. Full variable domain (missing parts from reference TRBV7-2 and TRBJ1-4): GAGVSQSPSNKVTEKGKDVELRCDPISGHTALYWYRQSLGQGLEFLIYFQGNSAPDKSGLPSDRFSAERTGGSVSTLTIQRTQQEDSAVYLCASSGRTGLDEKLFFGSGTQLSVL.

Here the CDR3 reads CASSLGAEGINTQYF. The CDR3 DNA is TGTGCCAGCAGCTTAGGAGCGGAAGGTATAAATACGCAGTATTTT. This chain links TRBV7-8 with TRBJ2-3; D possibly corresponds to TRBD2 (5 bases). Trimming took off 1 base at V and 7 bases at J, with 15 bases between the two ends. Per germline, CDR1 SGHVS and CDR2 FQNEAQ. CDR3 size: 15 residues.

The rearrangement links TRBV11-2 to TRBJ2-1; the D is unclear. This CDR3 spans 15 amino acids. V was pared by 0 bases and J by 3 bases, with 9 bases between. The germline V gene encodes CDR1 SGHAT and CDR2 FQNNGV. CDR3 coding DNA: TGTGCCAGCAGCTTAGATGTAGGGATCTACAATGAGCAGTTCTTC. It codes for CASSLDVGIYNEQFF. Looking up the rest from reference TRBV11-2 and TRBJ2-1 gives the full variable domain: EAGVAQSPRYKIIEKRQSVAFWCNPISGHATLYWYQQILGQGPKLLIQFQNNGVVDDSQLPKDRFSAERLKGVDSTLKIQPAKLEDSAVYLCASSLDVGIYNEQFFGPGTRLTVL.

The rearrangement uses TRBV5-1 and TRBJ2-5; 7 bases fit TRBD1. Trimming removed 4 bases from V and 5 bases from J; junction bases left unmatched: 14. Germline assignment: CDR1 SGHRS and CDR2 YFSETQ. The CDR3 consists of 16 residues. CDR3 sequence: CASSLDVAGGKETQYF. The CDR3, as DNA: TGCGCCAGCAGCCTGGACGTCGCAGGGGGAAAGGAGACCCAGTACTTC.

This chain links TRBV5-1 with TRBJ1-5; 12 bases line up with TRBD1. The germline V gene encodes CDR1 SGHRS and CDR2 YFSETQ. J gave up 3 bases and V 4 bases, and 5 bases lay outside the gene matches. The CDR3 contains 16 residues. This CDR3 reads CASSLGTGGHNQPQHF. CDR3 DNA sequence: TGCGCCAGCAGCCTAGGGACAGGGGGCCACAATCAGCCCCAGCATTTT.

This chain links TRBV7-3 with TRBJ2-7, with 7 bases identical to TRBD2. The CDR3 is 15 residues long. With 2 bases clipped from V and 0 bases from J, the junction kept 4 bases outside the gene matches. The germline CDR1 and CDR2 sequences are SGHTA and FQGTGA. The CDR3 DNA reads as TGTGCCAGCAGCTTATCCAGCGGGATCTCCTACGAGCAGTACTTC. Translating it yields CASSLSSGISYEQYF.

This clone has only one observation. The same CDR3 also results from other DNA sequences found in this sample. The J gene is TRBJ1-5, the V gene TRBV12-3 or TRBV12-4, with D possibly being TRBD1 (6 bases). With 2 bases removed from V and 5 bases from J, the gap between germline ends came to 7 bases. This CDR3 is built from 13 residues. The CDR3 DNA reads as TGTGCCAGCAGTTTAAAGGGGGATCAGCCCCAGCATTTT. Translated: CASSLKGDQPQHF.

This clone has only one observation. V usage is TRBV9 and J usage is TRBJ1-3; 8 nucleotides align to TRBD1. From germline, CDR1 is SGDLS and CDR2 YYNGEE. Trimming took 4 bases from V and 4 from J; bases not matched to a gene: 4. The CDR3 length is 14 residues. The CDR3 sequence: CASSMTGEGNTIYF. The CDR3 DNA reads as TGTGCCAGCAGCATGACAGGGGAAGGAAACACCATATATTTT.

The chain uses TRBV12-3 or TRBV12-4 and TRBJ1-2; D gene ambiguous. Deletions cut 5 bases from V and 4 bases from J, with 11 bases between. This CDR3 spans 13 amino acids. CDR3 residues: CASSPDPIYGYTF. The CDR3 DNA is TGTGCCAGCAGTCCCGATCCGATCTATGGCTACACCTTC.

This clone occurred once. J is TRBJ2-7 and V is TRBV7-2; D gene ambiguous. V gave up 2 bases and J gave up 7 bases, with 15 bases separating them. Germline values: CDR1 SGHTA, CDR2 FQGNSA. This CDR3 is built from 14 residues. The CDR3 loop is CASSLIPAYVEQYF. The DNA for the CDR3 is TGTGCCAGCAGCTTAATCCCGGCCTACGTGGAGCAGTACTTC. The full variable domain, rest sourced from reference TRBV7-2 and TRBJ2-7, is GAGVSQSPSNKVTEKGKDVELRCDPISGHTALYWYRQSLGQGLEFLIYFQGNSAPDKSGLPSDRFSAERTGGSVSTLTIQRTQQEDSAVYLCASSLIPAYVEQYFGPGTRLTVT.

CDR3 sequence (DNA): TGCGCCAGCAGCTTGGTGGGCGAGCAGTACTTC. Amino acid sequence: CASSLVGEQYF. V and J are TRBV5-1 and TRBJ2-7; D is undetermined. Deletions cut 0 bases from V and 6 bases from J, with 4 bases between. This CDR3 has 11 amino acids. Germline assignment: CDR1 SGHRS and CDR2 YFSETQ.

The rearrangement links TRBV15 to TRBJ2-1, with 9 positions matching TRBD2. Germline loops: CDR1 LNHNV, CDR2 YYDKDF (reference sequence). The CDR3 contains 17 residues. The V and J ends lost 0 bases and 8 bases, in that order; junction bases with no gene match: 11. The CDR3 sequence is CATSRDLPLAGKYEQFF. Written as DNA, the CDR3 is TGTGCCACCAGCAGAGATCTCCCGCTAGCGGGAAAGTATGAGCAGTTCTTC.

The J gene is TRBJ1-5, the V gene TRBV28; a weak D match, TRBD1 (5 bases). Germline V gene sequence: CDR1 MDHEN, CDR2 SYDVKM. The CDR3 extends over 17 amino acids. V lost 3 bases, J lost 4 bases, and 19 bases lay in between. CDR3 region: CASSFFQSGSRNQPQHF. For the CDR3, the DNA is TGTGCCAGCAGTTTCTTCCAATCAGGGAGTAGGAATCAGCCCCAGCATTTT.